This T cell receptor beta chain was captured in a study of T cell responses to AZD1222 COVID-19 vaccine. Sequencing was performed with immunoSEQ multiplex PCR; in TCRdb, only in-frame clones are kept and a portion is missing. Of about 110,000 clones in the sample, around nine tenths were seen once. The CDR3 sequence is 13 residues long. Deletions cut 6 bases from V and 8 bases from J, with 16 bases between. Per the germline V gene, CDR1 is MNHEY and CDR2 is SVGAGI. The chain couples TRBV6-5 to TRBJ1-2, with a weak D call TRBD1 (5 bases). The TCR was taken from an adult in good health. This specimen consisted of peripheral blood, obtained on day 0 of AZD1222 vaccination. The CDR3 DNA reads as TGTGCCAGCAGCGGTGGGACCGGGAAAGGCTACACCTTC. As protein: CASSGGTGKGYTF.